This T cell receptor (beta chain) was profiled in a study of T cells after yellow fever vaccination (dated by TCRdb to the late 2010s). Looking at the study overall: The SMART-Seq v4 Ultra Low Input RNA kit was used to prepare libraries from fractions with low cell numbers. Two healthy male donors made up the cohort, one aged 18 to 29 years and the other aged 30 to 40 years. Blood samples were taken at several timepoints before and after primary and secondary immunization, and bulk PBMC replicates and cell subsets were isolated. Bulk TCR alpha and beta repertoires were sequenced longitudinally to track T-cell clones before and after primary and booster YFV17D yellow fever vaccination. Study-wide findings and limitations: Most clones expanded after primary vaccination were re-detected after the booster (around 96% of CD4 and around 88% of CD8), suggesting broad memory maintenance. FACS-sorted repertoires could contain abundant contaminating clonotypes from the bulk population, so computational filtering was required. A small share of clonotypes occurred in both CD4 and CD8 compartments, likely arising from convergent recombination. Because the study included only two donors, the extent to which the findings can be generalized is limited. The secondary T-cell response was weaker than the primary response but faster, peaking on day 5 instead of day 15.

In the case of this clonotype: Its antigen target is currently unknown. There are no base qualities to consult, and no much larger clone falls within one base.

The intended sense of this specimen's treatment or condition label: live attenuated yellow fever vaccine strain. A standard Ficoll-Paque protocol was used to isolate PBMCs from peripheral blood. Dynabeads CD4 and CD8 positive selection kits were used to isolate CD4 and CD8 T-cell fractions. TriZol was used to extract RNA from bulk PBMCs, from CD4 and CD8 fractions, and from dextramer-positive and dextramer-negative fractions. Taken from the germline V gene, the CDR1 and CDR2 loops are SGHTA and FQGNSA. Clipping removes 6 bases from V and 5 bases from J, with 10 as the unmatched junction base count. The CDR3 sequence holds 14 residues, the cysteine and phenylalanine included. Only the CDR3 DNA stays, 42 bases, in frame from base 1. Synthesis of TCR cDNA relied on 5'RACE template switching, a step that introduced a universal primer site along with unique molecular identifiers. cDNA synthesis was primed from both the TCR alpha and TCR beta constant segments. Two PCR steps were used to amplify libraries, with sample barcodes and sequencing adapters being added in the second step. Libraries were sequenced on Illumina HiSeq 2500 (2x100 bp) or NovaSeq (2x150 bp). On the authors' methods: MIGEC was used to demultiplex reads and collapse the reads into UMI consensus sequences, and MiXCR was used for V(D)J alignment. Vaccine-responding clonotypes were defined with edgeR using replicate PBMC samples, requiring FDR below 0.01 and a log2 fold change above 5 up to day 15. Bulk clonotypes were assigned CD4 or CD8 identity according to which sequenced CD4 or CD8 repertoire held them at higher abundance. Through fastp at Q25 and MiXCR, TCRdb rebuilt clones from the public reads, retaining in-frame beta chains. Under each unique CDR3 protein, matching rows form one entry showing the most common genes and DNA. The V and J calls were determined by TCRdb, not by the authors. The sample table shows about 130,000 distinct CDR3 sequences, and more than 6.5% are seen once. Approximately 0.61% of the sample is held by the ten biggest clonotypes.

This clonotype was obtained from a man between 25 and 39 years old who received the YFV17D yellow fever vaccine. The sequenced sample was CD4+ T cells sorted from PBMCs, obtained 10 days after the yellow fever booster vaccination. The V and J genes are TRBV7-2 and TRBJ2-7, with TRBD1 matching 7 junction bases. The DNA sequence is TGTGCCAGCAGAGGGGGCTATAGGAAAGACGAGCAGTACTTC. This encodes CASRGGYRKDEQYF.